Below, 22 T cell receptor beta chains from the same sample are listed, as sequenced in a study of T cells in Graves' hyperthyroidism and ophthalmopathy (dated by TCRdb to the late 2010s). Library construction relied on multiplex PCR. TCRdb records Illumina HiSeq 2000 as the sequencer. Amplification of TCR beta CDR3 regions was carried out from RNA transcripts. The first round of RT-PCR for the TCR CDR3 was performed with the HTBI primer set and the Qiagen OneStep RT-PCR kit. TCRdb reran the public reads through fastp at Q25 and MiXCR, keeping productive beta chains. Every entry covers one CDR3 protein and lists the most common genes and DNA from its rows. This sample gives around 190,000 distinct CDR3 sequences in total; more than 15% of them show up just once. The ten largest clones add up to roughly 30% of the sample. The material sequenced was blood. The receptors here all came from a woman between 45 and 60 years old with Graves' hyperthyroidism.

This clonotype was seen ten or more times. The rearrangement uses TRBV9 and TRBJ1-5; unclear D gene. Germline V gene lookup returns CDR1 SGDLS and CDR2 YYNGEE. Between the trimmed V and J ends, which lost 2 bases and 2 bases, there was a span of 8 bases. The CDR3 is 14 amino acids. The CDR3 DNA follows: TGTGCCAGCAGCGTCGACGGAGGCAATCAGCCCCAGCATTTT. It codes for CASSVDGGNQPQHF.

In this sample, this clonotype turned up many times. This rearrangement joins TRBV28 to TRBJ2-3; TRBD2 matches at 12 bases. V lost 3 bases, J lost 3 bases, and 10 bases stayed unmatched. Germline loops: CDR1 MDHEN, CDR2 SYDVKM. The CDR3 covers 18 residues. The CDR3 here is CASSFPSGGGVTTDTQYF. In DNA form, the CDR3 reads TGTGCCAGCAGTTTTCCTAGCGGGGGGGGGGTTACGACAGATACGCAGTATTTT.

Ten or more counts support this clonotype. The CDR3 region has the DNA TGTGCCAGCGGTTATGAGCTCCACACTGAAGCTTTCTTT. Amino acids: CASGYELHTEAFF. The chain has TRBV12-3 or TRBV12-4 and TRBJ1-1, with unresolved D. V dropped 8 bases and J dropped 3 bases, with 13 bases sitting between them. The CDR3 runs to 13 residues.

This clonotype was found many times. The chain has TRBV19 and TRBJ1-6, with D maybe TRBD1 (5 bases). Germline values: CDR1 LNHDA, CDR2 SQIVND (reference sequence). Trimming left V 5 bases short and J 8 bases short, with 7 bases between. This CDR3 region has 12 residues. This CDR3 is CASSPRDSPLHF. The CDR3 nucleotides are TGTGCCAGTAGTCCCAGGGATTCACCCCTCCACTTT.

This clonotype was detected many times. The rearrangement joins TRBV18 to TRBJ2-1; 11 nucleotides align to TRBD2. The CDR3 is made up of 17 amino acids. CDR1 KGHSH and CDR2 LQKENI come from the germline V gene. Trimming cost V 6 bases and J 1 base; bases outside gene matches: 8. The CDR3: CASSRSGGATSYNEQFF. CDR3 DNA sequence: TGTGCCAGCTCCCGTAGCGGGGGGGCCACTTCCTACAATGAGCAGTTCTTC.

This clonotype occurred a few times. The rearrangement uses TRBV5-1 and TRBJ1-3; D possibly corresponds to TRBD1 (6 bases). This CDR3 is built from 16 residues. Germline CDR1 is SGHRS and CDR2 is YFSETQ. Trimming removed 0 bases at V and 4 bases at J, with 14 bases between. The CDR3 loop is CASSLEGAGAGNTIYF. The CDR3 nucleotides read TGCGCCAGCAGCTTGGAGGGAGCAGGGGCGGGAAACACCATATATTTT.

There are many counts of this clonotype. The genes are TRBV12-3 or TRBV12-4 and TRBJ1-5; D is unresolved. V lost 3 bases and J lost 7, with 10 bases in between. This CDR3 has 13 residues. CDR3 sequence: CASSLRVQQPQHF. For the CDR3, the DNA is TGTGCCAGCAGTTTGAGGGTTCAGCAGCCCCAGCATTTT.

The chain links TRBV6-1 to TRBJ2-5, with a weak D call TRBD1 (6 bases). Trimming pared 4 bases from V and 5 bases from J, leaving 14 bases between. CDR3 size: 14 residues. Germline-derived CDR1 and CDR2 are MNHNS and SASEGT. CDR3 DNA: TGTGCCAGCAGTGCTCAGGGGACCGGGGAGACCCAGTACTTC. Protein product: CASSAQGTGETQYF.

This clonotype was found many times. The CDR3 nucleotides read TGTGCCAGCAGTTTTTTGTGGAGGCCTACCACAGATACGCAGTATTTT. This codes for CASSFLWRPTTDTQYF. V gene TRBV27 combines with J gene TRBJ2-3; D perhaps matches TRBD2 (5 bases). Germline-derived CDR1 and CDR2 are MNHEY and SMNVEV (reference sequence). The ends were cut back, 3 bases at V and 2 bases at J, with 15 bases in the middle. The CDR3 covers 16 residues.

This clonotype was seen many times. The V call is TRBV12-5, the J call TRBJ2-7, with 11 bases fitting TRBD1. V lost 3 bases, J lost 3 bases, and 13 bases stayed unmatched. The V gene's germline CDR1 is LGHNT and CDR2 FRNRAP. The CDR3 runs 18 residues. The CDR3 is CASGFSPTGQGVYYEQYF. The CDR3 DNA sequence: TGTGCTAGTGGTTTCTCACCCACGGGACAGGGGGTTTACTACGAGCAGTACTTC.

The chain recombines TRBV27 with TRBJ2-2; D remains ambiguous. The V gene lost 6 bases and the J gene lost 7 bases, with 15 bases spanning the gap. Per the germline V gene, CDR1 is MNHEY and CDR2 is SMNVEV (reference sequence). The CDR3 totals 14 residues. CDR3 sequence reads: CASSLLQGLGELFF. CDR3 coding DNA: TGTGCCAGCAGCTTGTTACAAGGTCTCGGGGAGCTGTTTTTT.

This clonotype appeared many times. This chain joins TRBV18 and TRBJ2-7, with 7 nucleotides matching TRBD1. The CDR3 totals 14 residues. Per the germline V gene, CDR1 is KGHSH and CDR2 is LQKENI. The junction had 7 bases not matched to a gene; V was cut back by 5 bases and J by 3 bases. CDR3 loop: CASSSPGQYYEQYF. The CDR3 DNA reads TGTGCCAGCTCATCTCCGGGACAGTACTACGAGCAGTACTTC.

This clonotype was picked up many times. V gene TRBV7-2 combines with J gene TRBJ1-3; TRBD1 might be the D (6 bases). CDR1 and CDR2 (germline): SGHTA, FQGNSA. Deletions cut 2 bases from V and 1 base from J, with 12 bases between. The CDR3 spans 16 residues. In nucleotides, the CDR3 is TGTGCCAGCAGCTTACTAGGGGGAGGGTCTGGAAACACCATATATTTT. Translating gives CASSLLGGGSGNTIYF.

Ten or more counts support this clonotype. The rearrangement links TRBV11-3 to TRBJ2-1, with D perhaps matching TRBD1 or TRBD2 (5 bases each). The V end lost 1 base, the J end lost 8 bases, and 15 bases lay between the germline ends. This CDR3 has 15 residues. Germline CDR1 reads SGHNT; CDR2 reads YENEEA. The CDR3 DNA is TGTGCCAGCAGCTTAGGGGACCCACTCGTCGATGAGCAGTTCTTC. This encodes CASSLGDPLVDEQFF. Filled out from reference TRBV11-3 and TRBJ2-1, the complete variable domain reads EAGVVQSPRYKIIEKKQPVAFWCNPISGHNTLYWYLQNLGQGPELLIRYENEEAVDDSQLPKDRFSAERLKGVDSTLKIQPAELGDSAVYLCASSLGDPLVDEQFFGPGTRLTVL.

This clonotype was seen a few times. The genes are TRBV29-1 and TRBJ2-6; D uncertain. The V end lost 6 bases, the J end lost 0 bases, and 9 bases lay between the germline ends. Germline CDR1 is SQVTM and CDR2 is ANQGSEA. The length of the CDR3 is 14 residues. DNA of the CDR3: TGCAGCGTCGCTACAAGCTCTGGGGCCAACGTCCTGACTTTC. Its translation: CSVATSSGANVLTF.

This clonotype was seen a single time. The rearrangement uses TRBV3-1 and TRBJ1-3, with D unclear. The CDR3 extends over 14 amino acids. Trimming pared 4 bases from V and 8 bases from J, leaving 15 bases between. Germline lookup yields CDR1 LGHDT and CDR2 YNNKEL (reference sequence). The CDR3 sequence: CASSPTRLGYTIYF. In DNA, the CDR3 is TGTGCCAGCAGCCCCACCCGCCTAGGTTACACCATATATTTT.

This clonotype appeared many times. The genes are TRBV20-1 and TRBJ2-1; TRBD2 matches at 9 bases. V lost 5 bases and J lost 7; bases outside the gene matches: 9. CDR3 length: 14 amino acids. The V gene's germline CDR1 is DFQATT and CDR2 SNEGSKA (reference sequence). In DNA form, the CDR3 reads TGCAGTGCTCCATCATTAGCGGGGGTGAATGAGCAGTTCTTC. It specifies CSAPSLAGVNEQFF.

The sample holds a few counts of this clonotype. The CDR3 DNA sequence: TGTGCCAGCAGTTTTGGTAGGCCGGTGTCAGCTTTCTTT. It translates to CASSFGRPVSAFF. The genes are TRBV12-3 or TRBV12-4 and TRBJ1-1; D remains ambiguous. Trimming removed 3 bases from V and 10 bases from J, with 15 bases in between. The CDR3 consists of 13 residues.

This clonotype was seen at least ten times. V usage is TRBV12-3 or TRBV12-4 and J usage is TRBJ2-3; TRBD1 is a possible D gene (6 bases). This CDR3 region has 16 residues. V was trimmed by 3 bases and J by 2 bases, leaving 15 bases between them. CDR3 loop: CASSFAMDSVTDTQYF. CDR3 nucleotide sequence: TGTGCCAGCAGTTTTGCAATGGACAGCGTCACAGATACGCAGTATTTT.

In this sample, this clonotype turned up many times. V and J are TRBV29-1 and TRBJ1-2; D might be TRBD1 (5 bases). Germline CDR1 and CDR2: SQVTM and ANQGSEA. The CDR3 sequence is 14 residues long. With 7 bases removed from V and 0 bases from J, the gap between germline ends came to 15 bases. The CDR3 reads CSALGVSPNYGYTF. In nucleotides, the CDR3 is TGCAGCGCCCTGGGGGTGTCCCCTAACTATGGCTACACCTTC.

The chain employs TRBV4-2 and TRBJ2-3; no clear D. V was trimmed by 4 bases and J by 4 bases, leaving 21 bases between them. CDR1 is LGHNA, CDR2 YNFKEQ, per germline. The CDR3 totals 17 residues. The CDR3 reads CASSLLGGRSGSDTQYF. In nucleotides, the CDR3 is TGTGCCAGCAGCCTCCTAGGTGGGCGCTCAGGATCAGATACGCAGTATTTT.

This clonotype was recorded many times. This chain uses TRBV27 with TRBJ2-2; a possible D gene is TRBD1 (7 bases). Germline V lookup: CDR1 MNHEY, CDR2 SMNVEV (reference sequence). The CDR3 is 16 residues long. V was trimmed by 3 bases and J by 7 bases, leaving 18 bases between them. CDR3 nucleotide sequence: TGTGCCAGCAGTTTCCAGACAGGGAGGTTGGTCGGGGAGCTGTTTTTT. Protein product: CASSFQTGRLVGELFF.